This TCR beta chain appears in the sequencing data of a study of blood T cells in healthy people across ages. V was trimmed by 0 bases and J by 7 bases, leaving 14 bases between them. CDR3 length: 14 amino acids. Germline V gives CDR1 SGDLS, CDR2 YYNGEE. The table lists this clonotype with many counts. A J-beta primer mix and a sample-barcoded 5' primer were used in a second PCR of about 7 to 12 cycles. TCRdb independently ran MiXCR on the 5' RACE reads; one entry per CDR3 protein. The sample includes 450,000 to 700,000 distinct CDR3 sequences, roughly 29% seen only once; the top ten take around a sixth.

The chain is built from TRBV9 and TRBJ2-7; maybe TRBD1 (5 bases). The TCR was taken from a woman in her 70s in good health. The sequenced material came from blood. CDR3 sequence (DNA): TGTGCCAGCAGCGTAGATTCAGGGTTGAGGGAGCAGTACTTC. Its translation: CASSVDSGLREQYF.